This entry describes one T cell receptor (beta chain). The antigen is undetermined. The template was RNA from unsorted bulk tissue. Newly diagnosed lung cancer patients had thoracic surgery in China, August–November 2014, without prior chemotherapy. These data originate in a study of tumor and adjacent non-tumor tissue in lung cancer. The wider study: Aged about 30 to 76 years, patients included 10 men and 4 to 6 women with stage I to III disease. Findings and caveats of the study: Significantly higher TCR diversity was found in tumor than normal lung.

This CDR3 spans 15 amino acids. The V gene lost 5 bases and the J gene lost 1 base, with 15 bases spanning the gap. In germline, CDR1 is SGHAT, CDR2 FQDESV (reference sequence). Three rounds of nested PCR, following a modified ARM-PCR protocol, produced the TCRbeta library. TCRdb passed the multiplex PCR reads through MiXCR, listing each CDR3 protein once. The table includes around 120,000 distinct CDR3 sequences, 66% detected once. Material: lung tumor tissue. The rearrangement uses TRBV11-1 and TRBJ2-7; D is ambiguous. This TCR was recovered from a man under 40 with non-small cell lung cancer. CDR3 in amino acids: CASSVVTEASYEQYF. CDR3 coding DNA: TGTGCCAGCAGCGTAGTGACCGAGGCTTCCTACGAGCAGTACTTC. Complete variable domain (other parts from reference TRBV11-1 and TRBJ2-7): EAEVAQSPRYKITEKSQAVAFWCDPISGHATLYWYRQILGQGPELLVQFQDESVVDDSQLPKDRFSAERLKGVDSTLKIQPAELGDSAMYLCASSVVTEASYEQYFGPGTRLTVT.